This T cell receptor beta chain was captured by sequencing in a study of T cell responses to AZD1222 COVID-19 vaccine. TCRdb's table, derived via immunoSEQ multiplex PCR, lists solely in-frame clones and lacks some. The sample holds 180,000 or so clones, approximately 90% seen once. Trimming removed 8 bases from V and 4 bases from J, with 17 bases in between. Germline V gene lookup returns CDR1 SGHTA and CDR2 FQGNSA. This CDR3 is 15 amino acids long. Study-wide findings and caveats: White British ancestry dominated among donors, who included more females, and clonal diversity was possibly underestimated.

Of note for this clone: No antigen is known for it.

The sequence was collected from an adult who received the AZD1222 COVID-19 vaccine. The chain is built from TRBV7-2 and TRBJ2-2; D is uncertain. The sample here was peripheral blood, taken 28 days after the second AZD1222 dose. CDR3 DNA sequence: TGTGCCAGCGGGCGTGCGTATGGATCCACCGGGGAGCTGTTTTTT. This translates into CASGRAYGSTGELFF.